This TCR beta chain was identified during a study of T-cell reconstitution after alpha-beta-depleted transplantation in children. This clonotype was seen a few times. The CDR3 length is 16 residues. Germline CDR1 is DFQATT and CDR2 is SNEGSKA (reference sequence). Trimming took 4 bases from V and 2 from J; bases not matched to a gene: 11. Preparation of the TCRbeta library used unique molecular identifiers. TCRdb re-called the PCR reads through MiXCR, storing one row per CDR3 protein. Of roughly 190,000 distinct CDR3 sequences listed, more than 12% are singletons. The chain combines TRBV20-1 with TRBJ1-3, with 7 bases matching TRBD1. Specimen: PBMCs from the stem cell graft donor, collected from the stem cell graft. This TCR was sampled from a human donor who donated a stem cell graft to a child with acute lymphoblastic leukemia. The CDR3 sequence is CSAIRGGHRAGNTIYF. CDR3 nucleotides: TGCAGTGCTATCAGGGGGGGCCATCGGGCTGGAAACACCATATATTTT.